This T cell receptor (beta chain) appears in the sequencing data of a study of vaccination effects on CD4 cells after COVID-19. Whole-study findings and limits: Few convalescent patients were included, and no early post-infection timepoints were sampled.

Only in-frame clones appear in the TCRdb table, and some are missing; sequencing was by immunoSEQ multiplex PCR. The sample has under 80,000 clones, roughly 80% seen once. About this clone: Its target is unknown.

Before sequencing, viral peptide pools were used by the ViraFEST assay to expand antigen-specific CD4+ T cells. Investigators separated out CD4+ T cells once more than nine days of culture had passed. The vaccine recipients had no prior SARS-CoV-2 infection, with negative nucleocapsid antibodies. A density of approximately 2.2 million PBMC per well was used; these cells were cultured with about 10 IU/ml IL-2 and around 10 ug/ml peptides. The V gene lost 6 bases and the J gene lost 4 bases, with 15 bases spanning the gap. Germline values: CDR1 SGHVS, CDR2 FNYEAQ. The CDR3 is 15 residues long. The chain carries TRBV7-6 and TRBJ1-4, with D possibly being TRBD1 (6 bases). The sequencing here drew on CD4+ T cells from PBMCs cultured with HCoV-229E spike peptides, taken before COVID-19 vaccination. The sequence was obtained from a human donor who received a COVID-19 vaccine. The CDR3 loop reads CASSSQTGFNEKLFF. The CDR3 DNA is TGTGCCAGCAGTTCTCAGACAGGCTTTAATGAAAAACTGTTTTTT.